The 5 T cell receptor beta chains reported below all come from one sample, sequenced in a study of T-cell memory formation after mild COVID-19. MiXCR, run by TCRdb on the 5' RACE reads, gives a single entry per CDR3 protein. The table lists 55,000 to 75,000 distinct CDR3 sequences, approximately 30% of them singletons, with roughly 45% in the top ten. Sequencing used PBMCs or a T cell subset sorted from them (not recorded which). The receptor set was obtained from a man aged 18 to 29 who had mild COVID-19 (a few samples of this study predate the infection). Cell type and time point are not known.

CDR3 coding DNA: TGTGCCAGCTCACCGACGACAGGGGGCGATGGAGTAGATACGCAGTATTTT. It codes for CASSPTTGGDGVDTQYF. The V call is TRBV18, the J call TRBJ2-3; 10 positions match TRBD1. The junction had 11 bases not matched to a gene; V was cut back by 3 bases and J by 5 bases. The CDR3 is made up of 17 amino acids. Germline lookup yields CDR1 KGHSH and CDR2 LQKENI.

The chain is built from TRBV6-5 and TRBJ2-2; D is ambiguous. The CDR3 sequence is 12 residues long. V lost 1 base, J lost 7 bases, and 4 bases lay in between. Germline CDR1 reads MNHEY; CDR2 reads SVGAGI. CDR3 DNA: TGTGCCAGCAGTTACTGGCGCGGGGAGCTGTTTTTT. Translated, it gives CASSYWRGELFF.

This clonotype has just a few counts. The genes are TRBV6-5 and TRBJ1-4; no clear D. There are 11 residues in the CDR3. V lost 8 bases and J 8 bases, leaving 9 bases between the germline ends. CDR1 MNHEY and CDR2 SVGAGI come from the germline V gene. DNA for the CDR3: TGTGCCAGCGGCACCCGGGAAAAACTGTTTTTT. Translation gives CASGTREKLFF.

This clonotype was observed a few times. The V and J genes are TRBV7-8 and TRBJ1-1, with 7 bases fitting TRBD1. This CDR3 comprises 18 residues. V lost 6 bases to trimming and J lost 1 base; unmatched junction nucleotides: 17. CDR1 and CDR2 from the germline V gene are SGHVS and FQNEAQ. CDR3 sequence reads: CASRSDRLYSMGNTEAFF. In DNA, the CDR3 is TGTGCCAGCAGATCGGACAGGCTTTACTCTATGGGGAACACTGAAGCTTTCTTT.

In this sample, this clonotype turned up a few times. The chain carries TRBV4-3 and TRBJ2-1; D gene unclear. The CDR3 is 13 amino acids. Germline CDR1 and CDR2: LGHNA and YSLEER. Trimming took 1 base from V and 9 from J, leaving 10 bases between them. CDR3 in amino acids: CASSQGVWGEQFF. The CDR3 bases are TGCGCCAGCAGCCAAGGGGTGTGGGGTGAGCAGTTCTTC.